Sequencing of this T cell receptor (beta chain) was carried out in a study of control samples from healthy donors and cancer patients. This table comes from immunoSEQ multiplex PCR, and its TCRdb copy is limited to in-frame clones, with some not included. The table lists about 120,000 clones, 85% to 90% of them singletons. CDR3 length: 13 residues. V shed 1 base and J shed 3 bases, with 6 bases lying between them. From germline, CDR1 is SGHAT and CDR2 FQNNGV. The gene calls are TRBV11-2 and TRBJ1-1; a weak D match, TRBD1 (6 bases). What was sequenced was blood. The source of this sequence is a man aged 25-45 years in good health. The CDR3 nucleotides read TGTGCCAGCAGCTTAGGGACAGACACTGAAGCTTTCTTT. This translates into CASSLGTDTEAFF.